What follows are 23 T cell receptor beta chains derived from one specimen sequenced in a study of identical twins. One entry per CDR3 protein results from TCRdb running MiXCR on the 5' RACE reads. The sample lists roughly 690,000 distinct CDR3 sequences, roughly 6% seen once, with 1.5% to 2% in the top ten. The specimen was naive T cells sorted from blood. The origin of the receptors is a man in his late teens or twenties in good health.

This chain joins TRBV27 and TRBJ2-5; unclear D gene. CDR1 is MNHEY and CDR2 is SMNVEV in the germline V gene (reference sequence). The CDR3 runs to 14 residues. V lost 6 bases to trimming and J lost 4 bases, with 15 bases between them. This chain's CDR3 is CASRTHSLRETQYF. CDR3 nucleotide sequence: TGTGCCAGCAGGACCCACAGCTTACGAGAGACCCAGTACTTC.

The chain combines TRBV6-8 with TRBJ1-2; 7 bases fit TRBD1. Germline V lookup: CDR1 MNHGY, CDR2 SAAAGT. Germline trimming cut 4 bases from V and 0 bases from J; bases unmatched to any gene: 11. The CDR3 totals 17 residues. The CDR3 is CASSFPGGTVTNYGYTF. CDR3 DNA sequence: TGTGCCAGCAGTTTCCCCGGAGGGACAGTTACTAACTATGGCTACACCTTC.

The V gene is TRBV5-1, the J gene TRBJ2-3; tentatively, D is TRBD2 (6 bases). V shed 7 bases and J shed 6 bases, with 18 bases lying between them. Germline CDR1 reads SGHRS; CDR2 reads YFSETQ. The CDR3 is 14 amino acids. The CDR3: CASWGEPRGDTQYF. The CDR3 DNA follows: TGCGCCAGCTGGGGGGAGCCCCGCGGGGATACGCAGTATTTT.

At least ten counts were recorded for this clonotype. The chain carries TRBV12-3 or TRBV12-4 and TRBJ1-5, with a possible D match to TRBD1 (5 bases). V dropped 7 bases and J dropped 7 bases, with 11 bases sitting between them. The CDR3 has 12 amino acids. This chain's CDR3 is CASTSQEQPQHF. The CDR3 DNA is TGTGCCAGCACCTCACAGGAGCAGCCCCAGCATTTT.

Only a few counts were recorded for this clonotype. The CDR3 DNA is TGTGCCATCAGTGACGGACTAGCGGGTTACGAGCAGTACTTC. Its translation is CAISDGLAGYEQYF. This chain uses TRBV10-3 with TRBJ2-7, with 11 bases identical to TRBD2. CDR1 ENHRY and CDR2 SYGVKD come from the germline V gene. The CDR3 sequence is 14 residues long. After removal of 3 bases from V and 4 bases from J, the junction contained 2 bases not matched to a gene.

V usage is TRBV2 and J usage is TRBJ2-1; D may be TRBD2 (6 bases). There are 12 residues in the CDR3. Per germline, CDR1 SNHLY and CDR2 FYNNEI. V was trimmed by 6 bases and J by 13 bases, leaving 16 bases between them. CDR3 sequence: CASRPGEGSQFF. CDR3 nucleotide sequence: TGTGCCAGCAGGCCGGGAGAAGGTTCCCAGTTCTTC.

This clonotype has just a few counts. The J gene is TRBJ2-3, the V gene TRBV24-1; D may be TRBD1 or TRBD2 (6 bases each). The V end lost 5 bases, the J end lost 4 bases, and 15 bases lay between the germline ends. The CDR3 is 15 residues long. Germline CDR1 and CDR2: KGHDR and SFDVKD. CDR3 amino acids: CATSGVGGRPDTQYF. The CDR3 DNA follows: TGTGCCACCAGTGGGGTTGGGGGGCGACCAGATACGCAGTATTTT.

This clonotype was counted a few times. The chain has TRBV7-9 and TRBJ2-7; perhaps TRBD1 as D (5 bases). Germline V gene lookup returns CDR1 SEHNR and CDR2 FQNEAQ (reference sequence). This CDR3 has 12 amino acids. The ends were cut back, 2 bases at V and 7 bases at J, with 9 bases in the middle. CDR3 in DNA: TGTGCCAGCAGCTTATCAGGGCTAGAGCAGTACTTC. Translated: CASSLSGLEQYF.

This clonotype was seen at least ten times. The J gene is TRBJ2-7, the V gene TRBV28, with D tentatively TRBD2 (5 bases). Trimming removed 6 bases from V and 3 bases from J, with 12 bases in between. This CDR3 spans 13 amino acids. In germline, CDR1 is MDHEN, CDR2 SYDVKM. CDR3 DNA: TGTGCCAGCAGAGCTACTAGGCGCTACGAGCAGTACTTC. Translating it yields CASRATRRYEQYF.

This clonotype was counted ten times or more. The J gene is TRBJ2-1, the V gene TRBV5-1; D might be TRBD2 (5 bases). The germline V gene has CDR1 SGHRS and CDR2 YFSETQ. The CDR3 is made up of 15 amino acids. V shed 2 bases and J shed 4 bases, with 13 bases lying between them. The CDR3 sequence: CASSFPLASYNEQFF. CDR3 DNA: TGCGCCAGCAGCTTCCCTTTAGCGTCTTACAATGAGCAGTTCTTC.

The CDR3 DNA reads TGTGCCAGTAGTACCAGGGAGACTAGTTATGAGCAGTTCTTC. The encoded protein is CASSTRETSYEQFF. V gene TRBV19 combines with J gene TRBJ2-1; TRBD2 is a possible D gene (6 bases). The ends were cut back, 4 bases at V and 8 bases at J, with 15 bases in the middle. Germline values: CDR1 LNHDA, CDR2 SQIVND (reference sequence). This CDR3 is built from 14 residues. The variable domain in full, with the rest retrieved from reference TRBV19 and TRBJ2-1, is DGGITQSPKYLFRKEGQNVTLSCEQNLNHDAMYWYRQDPGQGLRLIYYSQIVNDFQKGDIAEGYSVSREKKESFPLTVTSAQKNPTAFYLCASSTRETSYEQFFGPGTRLTVL.

This clonotype was found many times. The V call is TRBV3-1, the J call TRBJ1-5; weak D call: TRBD1 (5 bases). Per germline, CDR1 LGHDT and CDR2 YNNKEL (reference sequence). Trimming removed 5 bases from V and 5 bases from J, with 10 bases in between. This CDR3 is 13 amino acids long. The CDR3, as DNA: TGTGCCAGCAGCTGGGACCGTTATCAGCCCCAGCATTTT. This sequence encodes CASSWDRYQPQHF.

The chain joins TRBV6-1 to TRBJ1-1; D not resolved. Trimming stripped 6 bases from V and 1 base from J, with 12 bases between. Germline V gives CDR1 MNHNS, CDR2 SASEGT. CDR3 length: 14 amino acids. The CDR3 coding sequence is TGTGCCAGCAGAGGCACGAGCGGGAACACTGAAGCTTTCTTT. Residues: CASRGTSGNTEAFF.

This clonotype was detected many times. V and J are TRBV24-1 and TRBJ2-3; maybe TRBD2 (6 bases). Germline CDR1 reads KGHDR; CDR2 reads SFDVKD. V lost 1 base and J 3 bases, leaving 13 bases between the germline ends. The CDR3 is made up of 16 amino acids. CDR3: CATSDFGLIGTDTQYF. CDR3 in DNA: TGTGCCACCAGTGATTTTGGACTAATTGGAACAGATACGCAGTATTTT.

J is TRBJ2-6 and V is TRBV7-7; TRBD1 agrees at 10 bases. The J segment lost 0 bases and the V segment lost 5 bases, leaving 10 bases of the junction unmatched. The germline V gene has CDR1 SSHAT and CDR2 FNYEAQ (reference sequence). The CDR3 length is 19 residues. The CDR3 sequence is CASSPAGTGEFSGANVLTF. For the CDR3, the DNA is TGTGCCAGCAGCCCAGCCGGGACAGGGGAATTCTCTGGGGCCAACGTCCTGACTTTC.

In this sample, this clonotype turned up a few times. The gene calls are TRBV21-1 and TRBJ2-1; the table gives TRBD2 as D, unverified against the DNA. TRBV21-1 is marked as a pseudogene. The CDR3 consists of 20 residues. The CDR3 nucleotides read TGTGCCAGCAGCAAGAGAGGTGGACTAGCGGGAGGGCACTTTTGGGATGAGCAGTTCTTC. This codes for CASSKRGGLAGGHFWDEQFF.

This clonotype has only a few counts. This sequence joins TRBV29-1 and TRBJ2-1, with TRBD1 as a possible D gene (5 bases). Germline V gene data show CDR1 as SQVTM and CDR2 as ANQGSEA. The CDR3 spans 13 residues. Trimming shortened V by 5 bases and J by 8 bases, and 16 bases separated the two germline ends. The CDR3 DNA follows: TGCAGCGTTCAGGGCAGGGCCTGGGATGAGCAGTTCTTC. Translating gives CSVQGRAWDEQFF.

This clonotype appeared a few times. The chain employs TRBV5-1 and TRBJ1-4; a possible D gene is TRBD1 (6 bases). Looked up from germline, CDR1 is SGHRS and CDR2 is YFSETQ. CDR3 length: 15 residues. Trimming took 3 bases from V and 7 from J, leaving 16 bases between them. CDR3: CASSYHYREGEKLFF. The DNA of the CDR3 is TGCGCCAGCAGCTATCATTACAGGGAGGGTGAAAAACTGTTTTTT.

The chain links TRBV6-2 or TRBV6-3 to TRBJ2-3, with 9 bases aligning to TRBD2. The CDR3 is 17 residues long. Germline V CDR1 and CDR2: MNHEY, SVGEGT. The J segment lost 3 bases and the V segment lost 0 bases, leaving 7 bases of the junction unmatched. The CDR3 loop is CASSYSLAGVATDTQYF. In DNA, the CDR3 is TGTGCCAGCAGTTACTCGTTAGCGGGAGTTGCAACAGATACGCAGTATTTT.

The chain carries TRBV6-2 or TRBV6-3 and TRBJ2-1; TRBD2 aligns across 14 bases. Germline V lookup: CDR1 MNHEY, CDR2 SVGEGT. This CDR3 is built from 16 residues. Trimming removed 8 bases from V and 3 bases from J; junction bases left unmatched: 6. The CDR3: CASGLAGGPLYNEQFF. CDR3 coding DNA: TGTGCCAGCGGACTAGCGGGAGGTCCCCTCTACAATGAGCAGTTCTTC.

This clonotype was observed many times. The chain joins TRBV9 to TRBJ2-2; D remains ambiguous. Germline V gives CDR1 SGDLS, CDR2 YYNGEE. There are 16 residues in the CDR3. The ends were cut back, 1 base at V and 0 bases at J, with 10 bases in the middle. CDR3 bases: TGTGCCAGCAGCGTACCACGAGAAACGAACACCGGGGAGCTGTTTTTT. Translating it yields CASSVPRETNTGELFF.

In its sample, this clonotype was seen a few times. This chain joins TRBV30 and TRBJ1-3; 8 nucleotides align to TRBD1. Germline V gives CDR1 GTSNPN, CDR2 SVGIG (reference sequence). The J segment lost 0 bases and the V segment lost 5 bases, leaving 0 bases of the junction unmatched. This CDR3 contains 13 residues. The CDR3 DNA sequence: TGTGCCTGGGACAGGGGCTCTGGAAACACCATATATTTT. This translates into CAWDRGSGNTIYF.

CDR3 DNA: TGTGCCAGCAGCTTGCAGGGGAGTCTAGCCAAAAACATTCAGTACTTC. The encoded protein is CASSLQGSLAKNIQYF. The chain employs TRBV7-2 and TRBJ2-4; D might be TRBD1 (6 bases). CDR1 SGHTA and CDR2 FQGNSA come from the germline V gene. V dropped 3 bases and J dropped 0 bases, with 12 bases sitting between them. This CDR3 is 16 amino acids long. The complete variable domain, with remaining parts taken from reference TRBV7-2 and TRBJ2-4, reads GAGVSQSPSNKVTEKGKDVELRCDPISGHTALYWYRQSLGQGLEFLIYFQGNSAPDKSGLPSDRFSAERTGGSVSTLTIQRTQQEDSAVYLCASSLQGSLAKNIQYFGAGTRLSVL.